This TCR beta chain is drawn from a study of blood T cell repertoires in COVID-19. The overall study: The United States, Italy and Spain provided the acute and convalescent COVID-19 samples.

Profiling relied on immunoSEQ multiplex PCR, and the TCRdb table lists in-frame clones only, not all of them. The sample contains approximately 220,000 clones, about 80% of which appear only once. This CDR3 has 15 amino acids. The germline CDR1 and CDR2 sequences are SGHTA and FQGNSA. Trimming cost V 4 bases and J 8 bases; bases outside gene matches: 10. This receptor was obtained from a woman in her sixties or seventies with acute or convalescent COVID-19. Sequencing was carried out using peripheral blood. The rearrangement uses TRBV7-2 and TRBJ1-4; TRBD1 agrees at 7 bases. In DNA form, the CDR3 reads TGTGCCAGCAGCTGGGGGTCAGGGGGTGAAGAAAAACTGTTTTTT. This gives the protein CASSWGSGGEEKLFF. Using reference TRBV7-2 and TRBJ1-4 for the parts outside the CDR3, the full variable domain is GAGVSQSPSNKVTEKGKDVELRCDPISGHTALYWYRQSLGQGLEFLIYFQGNSAPDKSGLPSDRFSAERTGGSVSTLTIQRTQQEDSAVYLCASSWGSGGEEKLFFGSGTQLSVL.